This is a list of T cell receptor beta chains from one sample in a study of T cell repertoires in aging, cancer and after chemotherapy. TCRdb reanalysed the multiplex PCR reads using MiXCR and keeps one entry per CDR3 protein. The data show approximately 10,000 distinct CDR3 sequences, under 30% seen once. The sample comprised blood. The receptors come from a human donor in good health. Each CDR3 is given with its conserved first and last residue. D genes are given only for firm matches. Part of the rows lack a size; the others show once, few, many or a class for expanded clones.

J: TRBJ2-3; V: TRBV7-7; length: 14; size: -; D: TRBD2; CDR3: CASSSGLAADTQYF; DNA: TGTGCTAGCAGCTCGGGACTAGCGGCAGATACGCAGTATTTT
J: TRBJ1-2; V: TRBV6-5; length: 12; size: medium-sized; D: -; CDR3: CASRGLSDGYTF; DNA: TGTGCCAGCAGGGGGCTGAGCGATGGCTACACCTTC
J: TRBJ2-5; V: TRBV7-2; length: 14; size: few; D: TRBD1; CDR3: CASSFLQGEETQYF; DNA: TGTGCCAGCAGCTTTCTACAGGGGGAAGAGACCCAGTACTTC
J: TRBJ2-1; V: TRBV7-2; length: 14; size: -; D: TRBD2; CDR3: CASSLVLAGNEQFF; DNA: TGTGCCAGCAGCTTAGTGTTAGCGGGCAATGAGCAGTTCTTC
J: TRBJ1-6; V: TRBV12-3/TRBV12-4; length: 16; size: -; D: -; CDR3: CASSLTPSSYNSPLHF; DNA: TGTGCCAGCAGCTTGACCCCGAGCTCCTATAATTCACCCCTCCACTTT
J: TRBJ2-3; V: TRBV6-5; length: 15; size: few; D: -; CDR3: CASSYALSSTDTQYF; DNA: TGTGCCAGCAGTTACGCATTGAGCAGCACAGATACGCAGTATTTT
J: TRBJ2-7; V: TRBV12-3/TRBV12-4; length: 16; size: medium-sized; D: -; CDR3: CASSPTGAGLRDEQYF; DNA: TGTGCCAGCAGTCCAACGGGCGCGGGCCTTAGGGACGAGCAGTACTTC
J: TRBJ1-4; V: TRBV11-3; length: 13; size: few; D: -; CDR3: CASSLDRSSSCFF; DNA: TGTGCCAGCAGCTTAGACAGGAGTTCATCCTGTTTTTTT
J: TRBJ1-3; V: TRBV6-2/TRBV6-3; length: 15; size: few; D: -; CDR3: CASSSGQDSGNTIYF; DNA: TGTGCCAGCAGCTCGGGCCAGGACTCTGGAAACACCATATATTTT
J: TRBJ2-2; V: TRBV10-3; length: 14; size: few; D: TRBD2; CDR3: CAIRTSGNTGELFF; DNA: TGTGCCATCAGGACTAGCGGAAACACCGGGGAGCTGTTTTTT
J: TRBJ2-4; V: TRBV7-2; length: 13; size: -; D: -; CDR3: CASSPGAENIQYF; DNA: TGTGCCAGCAGCCCCGGGGCAGAAAACATTCAGTACTTC
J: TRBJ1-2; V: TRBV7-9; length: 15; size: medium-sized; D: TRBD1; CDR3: CASSQGQGGDYGYTF; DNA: TGTGCCAGCAGCCAAGGACAGGGTGGGGACTATGGCTACACCTTC
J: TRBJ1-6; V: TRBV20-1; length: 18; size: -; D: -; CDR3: CSGVEGNGVRSYNSPLHF; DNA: TGCAGTGGTGTGGAGGGGAATGGTGTTCGCTCCTATAATTCACCCCTCCACTTT
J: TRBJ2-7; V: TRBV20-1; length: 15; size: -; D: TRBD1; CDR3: CSAELGQARSYEQYF; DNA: TGCAGTGCTGAACTCGGACAGGCTCGCTCCTACGAGCAGTACTTC
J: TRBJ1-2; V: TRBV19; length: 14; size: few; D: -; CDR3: CASSIDNSLYGYTF; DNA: TGTGCCAGTAGTATAGACAACAGCCTCTATGGCTACACCTTC
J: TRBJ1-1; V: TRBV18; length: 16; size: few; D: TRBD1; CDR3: CASSHSLDRGNTEAFF; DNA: TGTGCCAGCTCACACTCTTTGGACAGGGGAAACACTGAAGCTTTCTTT
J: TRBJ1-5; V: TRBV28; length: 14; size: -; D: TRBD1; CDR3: CASTQQGWNQPQHF; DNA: TGTGCCAGCACCCAACAGGGGTGGAATCAGCCCCAGCATTTT
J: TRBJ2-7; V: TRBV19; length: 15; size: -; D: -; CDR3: CASSIAGNIPYEQYF; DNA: TGTGCCAGTAGTATAGCAGGAAACATACCCTACGAGCAGTACTTC
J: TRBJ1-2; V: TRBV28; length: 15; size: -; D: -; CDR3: CASSGSGELGYGYTF; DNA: TGTGCCAGCAGTGGTTCAGGGGAACTTGGCTATGGCTACACCTTC
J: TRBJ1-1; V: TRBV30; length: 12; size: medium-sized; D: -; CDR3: CAWSRSSTEAFF; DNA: TGTGCCTGGAGTCGTAGTAGCACTGAAGCTTTCTTT
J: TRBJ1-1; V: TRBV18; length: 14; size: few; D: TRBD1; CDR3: CASSPPDRDTEAFF; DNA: TGTGCCAGCTCACCACCCGACAGGGACACTGAAGCTTTCTTT
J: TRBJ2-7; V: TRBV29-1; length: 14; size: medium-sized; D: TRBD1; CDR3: CSVKDRGNPYEQYF; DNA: TGCAGCGTCAAGGACAGGGGAAATCCCTACGAGCAGTACTTC
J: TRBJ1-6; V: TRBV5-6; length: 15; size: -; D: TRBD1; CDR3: CASSLGTGRNSPLHF; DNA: TGTGCCAGCAGCCTCGGGACAGGGCGGAATTCACCCCTCCACTTT
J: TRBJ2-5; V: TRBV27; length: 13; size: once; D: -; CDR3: CASSLRVEETQYF; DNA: TGTGCCAGCAGTTTACGGGTAGAAGAGACCCAGTACTTC
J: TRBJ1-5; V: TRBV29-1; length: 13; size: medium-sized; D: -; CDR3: CSVVQQGGQPQHF; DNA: TGCAGCGTTGTCCAACAGGGCGGACAGCCCCAGCATTTT
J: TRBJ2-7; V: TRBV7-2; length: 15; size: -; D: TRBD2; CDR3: CASSPTRGRAYEQYF; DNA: TGTGCCAGCAGCCCCACCCGCGGGAGGGCCTACGAGCAGTACTTC
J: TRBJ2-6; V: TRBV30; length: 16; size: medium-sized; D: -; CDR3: CAWRPLYSSGANVLTF; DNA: TGTGCCTGGAGGCCCCTCTACAGCTCTGGGGCCAACGTCCTGACTTTC
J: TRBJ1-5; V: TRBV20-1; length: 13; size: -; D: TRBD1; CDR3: CSARDRGDQPQHF; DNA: TGCAGTGCCCGGGACAGGGGGGATCAGCCCCAGCATTTT
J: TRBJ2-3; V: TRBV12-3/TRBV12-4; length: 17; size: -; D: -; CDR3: CASSFLGLSLKGDTQYF; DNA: TGTGCCAGCAGTTTCCTGGGGCTATCCCTTAAGGGGGATACGCAGTATTTT
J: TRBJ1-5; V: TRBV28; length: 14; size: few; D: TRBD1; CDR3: CAGGGTVEAQPQHF; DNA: TGTGCCGGGGGGGGGACAGTGGAGGCCCAGCCCCAGCATTTT
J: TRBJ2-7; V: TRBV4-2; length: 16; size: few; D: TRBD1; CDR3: CASSQDPGTGPYEQYF; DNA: TGTGCCAGCAGCCAAGATCCCGGGACAGGACCCTACGAGCAGTACTTC
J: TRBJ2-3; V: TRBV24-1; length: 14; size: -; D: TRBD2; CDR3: CATSAREGTDTQYF; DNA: TGTGCCACCAGTGCACGGGAGGGCACAGATACGCAGTATTTT
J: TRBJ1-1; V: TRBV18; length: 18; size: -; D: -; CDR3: CASSPLDASMKIDTEAFF; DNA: TGTGCCAGCTCACCATTAGATGCCTCGATGAAAATAGACACTGAAGCTTTCTTT
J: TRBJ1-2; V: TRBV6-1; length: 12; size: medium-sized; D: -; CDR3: CASSEAAVGYTF; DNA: TGTGCCAGCAGTGAAGCGGCGGTCGGCTACACCTTC
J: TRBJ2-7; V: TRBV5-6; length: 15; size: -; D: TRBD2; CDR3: CASSRRLAGTYEQYF; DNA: TGTGCCAGCAGCCGTAGACTAGCTGGAACCTACGAGCAGTACTTC
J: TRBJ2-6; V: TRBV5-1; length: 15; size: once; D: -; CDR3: CASSSRQSGANVLTF; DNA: TGCGCCAGCAGCTCCCGACAGTCTGGGGCCAACGTCCTGACTTTC
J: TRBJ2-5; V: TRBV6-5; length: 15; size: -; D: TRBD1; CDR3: CASSGQGLGRETQYF; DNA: TGTGCCAGCAGTGGACAGGGGCTGGGCCGAGAGACCCAGTACTTC